Following are 20 T cell receptor beta chains from one sample sequenced in a study of T cell responses to AZD1222 COVID-19 vaccine. The repertoire was sequenced with immunoSEQ multiplex PCR; TCRdb's copy has only in-frame clones and lacks some. Here the sample spans roughly 53,000 clones, more than 70% being singletons. The sample was peripheral blood, taken on day 0 of MenACWY control vaccination. The receptors were gathered from an adult in good health.

V gene TRBV5-5 combines with J gene TRBJ2-3; 8 nucleotides line up with TRBD1. The trim removed 5 bases at V and 3 bases at J, leaving 5 bases unmatched. The CDR3 runs to 14 residues. CDR1 and CDR2 from the germline V gene are SGHKS and YYEKEE (reference sequence). The CDR3 coding sequence is TGTGCCAGCAGGACCGGACAGGGTACAGATACGCAGTATTTT. This translates into CASRTGQGTDTQYF.

The chain employs TRBV7-2 and TRBJ2-7; maybe TRBD2 (5 bases). In germline, CDR1 is SGHTA, CDR2 FQGNSA. The CDR3 loop spans 15 amino acids. V was cut by 5 bases and J by 0 bases, with 14 bases left in between. The CDR3 coding sequence is TGTGCCAGCAGCAGTAGCGTAAACCCCTCCTACGAGCAGTACTTC. This translates into CASSSSVNPSYEQYF.

Comments on this clone: One end of the junction does not line up with germline, which may come from a read error. The CDR3 bases are TGTGCCAGCAGCGAAGGACAGGGGGGCTACTACGAGCAGTACTTC. Its translation is CASSEGQGGYYEQYF. V is TRBV2 and J is TRBJ2-7; 10 nucleotides match TRBD1. The CDR3 has 15 amino acids. The germline gives CDR1 SNHLY, CDR2 FYNNEI.

The V and J genes are TRBV14 and TRBJ2-7, with no clear D. V lost 0 bases and J lost 1, with 4 bases in between. Looked up from germline, CDR1 is SGHDN and CDR2 is FVKESK. CDR3 length equals 13 residues. In nucleotides, the CDR3 is TGTGCCAGCAGCCAAGAACAATCCTACGAGCAGTACTTC. Translated: CASSQEQSYEQYF.

This chain joins TRBV11-2 and TRBJ1-2; D perhaps matches TRBD1 (5 bases). V shed 2 bases and J shed 0 bases, with 13 bases lying between them. This CDR3 contains 16 residues. Germline V gene lookup returns CDR1 SGHAT and CDR2 FQNNGV. The DNA of the CDR3 is TGTGCCAGCAGCTTAATCGGGGGAAGGGCTAACTATGGCTACACCTTC. Amino acid sequence: CASSLIGGRANYGYTF.

The chain uses TRBV6-4 and TRBJ2-3, with D tentatively TRBD1 (6 bases). There are 13 residues in the CDR3. Germline V gives CDR1 MRHNA, CDR2 SNTAGT. Trimming took off 1 base at V and 5 bases at J, with 7 bases between the two ends. The CDR3 protein is CASSDLTGDTQYF. The CDR3 nucleotides read TGTGCCAGCAGTGACTTGACAGGAGATACGCAGTATTTT.

The chain has TRBV5-5 and TRBJ1-6; perhaps TRBD1 as D (6 bases). The V end was cut by 0 bases, the J end by 0 bases, with 16 bases between. The germline V gene has CDR1 SGHKS and CDR2 YYEKEE (reference sequence). The CDR3 extends over 19 amino acids. The CDR3 nucleotides read TGTGCCAGCAGCTTGGGTACAGGGCTAGGGAGCTCCTATAATTCACCCCTCCACTTT. This translates into CASSLGTGLGSSYNSPLHF. The full variable domain, in which reference TRBV5-5 and TRBJ1-6 provide the parts outside the CDR3, is DAGVTQSPTHLIKTRGQQVTLRCSPISGHKSVSWYQQVLGQGPQFIFQYYEKEERGRGNFPDRFSARQFPNYSSELNVNALLLGDSALYLCASSLGTGLGSSYNSPLHFGNGTRLTVT.

The CDR3 DNA is TGCGCCAGCAGCCCTCGGCCTGGGACAGGGGGCTACAATGAGCAGTTCTTC. This encodes CASSPRPGTGGYNEQFF. The chain uses TRBV5-1 and TRBJ2-1; TRBD1 matches at 11 bases. The V gene's germline CDR1 is SGHRS and CDR2 YFSETQ. This CDR3 is built from 17 residues. J lost 3 bases, V lost 4 bases, and 9 bases had no gene match.

V gene TRBV7-9 combines with J gene TRBJ1-2, with D hard to call. The CDR3 length is 12 residues. V was clipped by 8 bases and J by 4 bases, with 11 bases between them. Germline lookup yields CDR1 SEHNR and CDR2 FQNEAQ (reference sequence). The CDR3 DNA reads TGTGCCAGCGAAACGGATTTCTATGGCTACACCTTC. This translates into CASETDFYGYTF.

This chain connects TRBV27 to TRBJ2-2; D is perhaps TRBD1 (5 bases). CDR1 MNHEY and CDR2 SMNVEV come from the germline V gene (reference sequence). CDR3 length: 15 residues. Deletions cut 3 bases from V and 3 bases from J, with 11 bases between. The CDR3 loop reads CASSLAGRYTGELFF. As DNA, the CDR3 is TGTGCCAGCAGTTTGGCAGGGCGGTACACCGGGGAGCTGTTTTTT.

The chain recombines TRBV4-3 with TRBJ2-2, with TRBD2 matching 9 bases. V was clipped by 7 bases and J by 7 bases; unmatched bases: 13. Germline CDR1 LGHNA, CDR2 YSLEER. CDR3 length equals 16 residues. The DNA of the CDR3 is TGCGCCAGCAAGCCCTGGGTTACTAGCGGGTACGGGGAGCTGTTTTTT. Protein: CASKPWVTSGYGELFF.

V and J are TRBV19 and TRBJ2-5; 12 bases line up with TRBD2. This CDR3 is 16 amino acids long. Trimming took 3 bases from V and 5 from J; bases not matched to a gene: 7. Germline values: CDR1 LNHDA, CDR2 SQIVND (reference sequence). CDR3: CASSMRLAGAGETQYF. The CDR3 DNA is TGTGCCAGTAGTATGAGACTAGCGGGAGCCGGGGAGACCCAGTACTTC.

The V gene is TRBV19, the J gene TRBJ2-7, with a possible D match to TRBD1 (6 bases). CDR3 length: 14 amino acids. Germline CDR1 is LNHDA and CDR2 is SQIVND (reference sequence). CDR3 bases: TGTGCGTCGGGGCGGGCAGGGGCGACCTACGAGCAGTACTTC. Its protein is CASGRAGATYEQYF.

This clone has a handful of counts. This rearrangement joins TRBV27 to TRBJ2-1; TRBD2 might be the D (6 bases). V lost 2 bases and J 16 bases, leaving 15 bases between the germline ends. The germline V gene encodes CDR1 MNHEY and CDR2 SMNVEV (reference sequence). The CDR3 is made up of 12 amino acids. The CDR3 sequence: CASSLTEGLKFF. The DNA of the CDR3 is TGTGCCAGCAGTTTAACGGAGGGCCTAAAATTCTTC.

The rearrangement joins TRBV2 to TRBJ1-2, with D perhaps matching TRBD1 (5 bases). The V gene lost 4 bases and the J gene lost 8 bases, with 17 bases spanning the gap. Germline V gene sequence: CDR1 SNHLY, CDR2 FYNNEI. The CDR3 is 14 amino acids. CDR3 amino acids: CASSGDRGTGGYTF. The CDR3 bases are TGTGCCAGCAGTGGAGACCGGGGGACGGGGGGCTACACCTTC.

In this sample, this clone turned up a few times. The chain is built from TRBV6-5 and TRBJ1-1; TRBD1 is a possible D gene (5 bases). This CDR3 comprises 13 residues. The V gene's germline CDR1 is MNHEY and CDR2 SVGAGI. V was pared by 8 bases and J by 2 bases, with 12 bases between. The chain's CDR3 is CASVKGSNTEAFF. CDR3 bases: TGTGCCAGCGTAAAGGGGAGTAACACTGAAGCTTTCTTT.

This chain connects TRBV19 to TRBJ1-1; 9 positions match TRBD1. From germline, CDR1 is LNHDA and CDR2 SQIVND (reference sequence). The CDR3 loop spans 13 amino acids. With V trimmed by 6 bases and J by 5 bases, 4 bases remained unmatched. CDR3 DNA: TGTGCCAGTAGGGGACAGGGACCGACTGAAGCTTTCTTT. Its protein is CASRGQGPTEAFF.

Only one count was recorded for this clone. The chain links TRBV29-1 to TRBJ2-2; 7 nucleotides match TRBD1. The CDR3 sequence is 13 residues long. Per germline, CDR1 SQVTM and CDR2 ANQGSEA. V gave up 6 bases and J gave up 7 bases; unmatched junction bases: 8. CDR3 nucleotide sequence: TGCAGCGTCAAGACAGGGCCCAGCGGGGAGCTGTTTTTT. Residues: CSVKTGPSGELFF.

V gene TRBV9 combines with J gene TRBJ1-4, with D possibly matching TRBD1 (5 bases). V lost 3 bases and J lost 8, with 17 bases in between. The CDR3 covers 15 residues. In germline, CDR1 is SGDLS, CDR2 YYNGEE. The DNA of the CDR3 is TGTGCCAGCAGCGCCCGGGCCCCGGCAGGGGAAAAACTGTTTTTT. Translating gives CASSARAPAGEKLFF.

The chain recombines TRBV5-1 with TRBJ1-2; D is unclear. CDR1 is SGHRS and CDR2 is YFSETQ in the germline V gene. V lost 2 bases and J 4 bases, leaving 9 bases between the germline ends. The CDR3 runs 13 residues. The CDR3 protein is CASSLSPLYGYTF. CDR3 DNA sequence: TGCGCCAGCAGCTTAAGTCCTCTCTATGGCTACACCTTC.